This T cell receptor beta chain was captured in a study of blood T cell repertoires in COVID-19. At the level of the study: Samples came from the United States, Italy and Spain, spanning acute and convalescent COVID-19. PBMCs, B-cell-depleted T cells, or T cells were the source of the cDNA or gDNA that made up the material.

Germline V CDR1 and CDR2: SEHNR, FQNEAQ (reference sequence). Trimming cost V 4 bases and J 6 bases; bases outside gene matches: 4. CDR3 length: 15 residues. Authors' processing steps: The assay estimated nucleated cells by amplifying reference gene primers. Data came from immunoSEQ multiplex PCR; TCRdb stores just in-frame clones and leaves some out. V and J calls and clone size follow that table, whereas D and trimming were derived from the DNA. This table holds roughly 70,000 clones, about 90% found once. This sequence was found in a human donor in a cohort sampled during active COVID-19. The chain employs TRBV7-9 and TRBJ2-7; 15 bases line up with TRBD2. The material sequenced was peripheral blood. The chain's CDR3 is CASSSPGLAGGEQYF. The CDR3 region has the DNA TGTGCCAGCAGCTCCCCGGGACTAGCGGGGGGCGAGCAGTACTTC.